What follows are 10 T cell receptor beta chains derived from one specimen sequenced in a study of spatial heterogeneity in lung cancer. MiXCR, run by TCRdb on the 5' RACE reads, gives a single entry per CDR3 protein. This table holds tens of thousands of distinct CDR3 sequences, roughly 13% found once. Specified time point: sample taken at primary tumor resection. The specimen comprised PBMCs, sampled at surgery. These receptors came from a male donor with early-stage non-small cell lung cancer.

This clonotype appeared many times. The chain links TRBV6-4 to TRBJ1-2, with D perhaps TRBD1 (6 bases). The CDR3 contains 16 residues. Germline CDR1 MRHNA, CDR2 SNTAGT. Trimming took off 6 bases at V and 3 bases at J, with 20 bases between the two ends. For the CDR3, the DNA is TGTGCCAGCAGCGCGGGACACCGGGGGGATTACTATGGCTACACCTTC. Its translation: CASSAGHRGDYYGYTF.

This clonotype was observed a handful of times. The chain employs TRBV4-1 and TRBJ2-3; D remains ambiguous. The V end lost 4 bases, the J end lost 4 bases, and 9 bases lay between the germline ends. The CDR3 is 13 residues long. Germline V lookup: CDR1 MGHRA, CDR2 YSYEKL. This chain's CDR3 is CASSPPTPDTQYF. The CDR3 DNA reads TGCGCCAGCAGCCCCCCGACCCCAGATACGCAGTATTTT.

The gene calls are TRBV9 and TRBJ2-2, with D perhaps TRBD1 (6 bases). CDR3 length: 16 amino acids. V was pared by 4 bases and J by 3 bases, with 16 bases between. Looked up from germline, CDR1 is SGDLS and CDR2 is YYNGEE. CDR3 in DNA: TGTGCCAGCAGCCTAGGAACAGGGAAGGACACCGGGGAGCTGTTTTTT. Protein product: CASSLGTGKDTGELFF.

This clonotype came up a few times. The chain uses TRBV11-3 and TRBJ2-3; either TRBD1 or TRBD2 may supply D (5 bases each). Trimming removed 5 bases from V and 1 base from J, with 13 bases in between. From germline, CDR1 is SGHNT and CDR2 YENEEA. The CDR3 covers 15 residues. The DNA for the CDR3 is TGTGCCAGCAGCCCGAGGGACCCGCGCACAGATACGCAGTATTTT. It codes for CASSPRDPRTDTQYF.

This clonotype was detected a few times. J is TRBJ2-1 and V is TRBV12-3 or TRBV12-4; D not certain. The germline V and J ends were trimmed by 6 bases and 9 bases, with 12 bases remaining between them. The CDR3 totals 12 residues. The CDR3 region is CASSEIPGEQFF. CDR3 coding DNA: TGTGCCAGCAGCGAGATACCGGGTGAGCAGTTCTTC.

There are a few counts of this clonotype. V and J are TRBV6-2 or TRBV6-3 and TRBJ2-1; tentative D call: TRBD2 (6 bases). Germline loops: CDR1 MNHEY, CDR2 SVGEGT. V was pared by 5 bases and J by 2 bases, with 13 bases between. The CDR3 covers 15 residues. The CDR3 coding sequence is TGTGCCAGCAGTAGGGACTGGGTAACCTACAATGAGCAGTTCTTC. Protein: CASSRDWVTYNEQFF.

This clonotype was counted a few times. The rearrangement uses TRBV9 and TRBJ2-7; D tentatively reads TRBD1 or TRBD2 (5 bases each). Trimming left V 0 bases short and J 4 bases short, with 14 bases between. This CDR3 is 15 amino acids long. CDR1 and CDR2 from the germline V gene are SGDLS and YYNGEE. The CDR3 sequence is CASSVGVGENYEQYF. Written as DNA, the CDR3 is TGTGCCAGCAGCGTAGGGGTAGGGGAGAATTACGAGCAGTACTTC.

The sample holds many counts of this clonotype. This chain uses TRBV12-3 or TRBV12-4 with TRBJ1-4; 9 nucleotides align to TRBD1. The CDR3 is 16 residues long. V shed 3 bases, J shed 3 bases, and the junction held 5 bases outside the gene matches. The CDR3 region has the DNA TGTGCCAGCAGTTTGGGGTGGACAGGGGCTAATGAAAAACTGTTTTTT. Protein: CASSLGWTGANEKLFF.

The sample holds many counts of this clonotype. The DNA of the CDR3 is TGTGCCAGCAGCTTATCCCCCCAGGTCGCCAACACTGAAGCTTTCTTT. Protein sequence: CASSLSPQVANTEAFF. The chain has TRBV7-2 and TRBJ1-1; D is undetermined. The CDR3 totals 16 residues. The germline CDR1 and CDR2 sequences are SGHTA and FQGNSA. The V end lost 2 bases, the J end lost 2 bases, and 15 bases lay between the germline ends.

This clonotype was picked up many times. The chain couples TRBV7-2 to TRBJ1-2; D might be TRBD1 (5 bases). The germline V gene encodes CDR1 SGHTA and CDR2 FQGNSA. There are 15 residues in the CDR3. Trimming stripped 2 bases from V and 4 bases from J, with 14 bases between. CDR3 region: CASSLTPGAIYGYTF. Here the CDR3 DNA reads TGTGCCAGCAGCTTAACCCCCGGGGCGATCTATGGCTACACCTTC.